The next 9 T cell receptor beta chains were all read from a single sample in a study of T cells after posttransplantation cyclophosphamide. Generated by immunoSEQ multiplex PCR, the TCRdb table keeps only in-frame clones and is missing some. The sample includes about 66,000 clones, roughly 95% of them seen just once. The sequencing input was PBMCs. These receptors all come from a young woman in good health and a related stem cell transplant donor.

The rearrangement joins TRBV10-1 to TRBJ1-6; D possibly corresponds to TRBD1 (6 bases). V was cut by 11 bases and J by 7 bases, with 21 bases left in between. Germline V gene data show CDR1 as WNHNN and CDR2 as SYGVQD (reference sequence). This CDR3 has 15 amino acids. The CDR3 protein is CARRDPGARNSPLHF. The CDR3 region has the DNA TGCGCCCGCCGTGACCCGGGGGCGAGGAATTCACCCCTCCACTTT.

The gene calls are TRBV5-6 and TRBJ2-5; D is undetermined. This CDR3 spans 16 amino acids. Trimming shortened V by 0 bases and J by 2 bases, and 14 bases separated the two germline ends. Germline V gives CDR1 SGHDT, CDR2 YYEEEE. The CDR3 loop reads CASSLVVNSAQETQYF. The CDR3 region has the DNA TGTGCCAGCAGCTTGGTTGTCAATTCCGCACAAGAGACCCAGTACTTC.

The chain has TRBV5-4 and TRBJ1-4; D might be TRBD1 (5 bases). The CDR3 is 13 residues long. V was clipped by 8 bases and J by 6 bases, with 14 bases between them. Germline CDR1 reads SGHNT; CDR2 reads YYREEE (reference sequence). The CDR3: CASAEGSDEKLFF. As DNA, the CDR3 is TGTGCCAGTGCCGAGGGGTCGGATGAAAAACTGTTTTTT.

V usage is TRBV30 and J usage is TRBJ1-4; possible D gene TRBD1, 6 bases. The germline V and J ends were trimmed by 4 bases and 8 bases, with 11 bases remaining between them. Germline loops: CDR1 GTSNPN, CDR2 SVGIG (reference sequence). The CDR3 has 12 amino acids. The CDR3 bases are TGTGCCTGGACAGTGACAGGCGAAAAACTGTTTTTT. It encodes CAWTVTGEKLFF.

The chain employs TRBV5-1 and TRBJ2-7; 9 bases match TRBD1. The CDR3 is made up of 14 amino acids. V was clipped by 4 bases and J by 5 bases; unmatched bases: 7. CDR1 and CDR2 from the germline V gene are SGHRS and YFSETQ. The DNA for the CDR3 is TGCGCCAGCAGCGGGGGGACAGGGAAGGACGAGCAGTACTTC. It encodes CASSGGTGKDEQYF.

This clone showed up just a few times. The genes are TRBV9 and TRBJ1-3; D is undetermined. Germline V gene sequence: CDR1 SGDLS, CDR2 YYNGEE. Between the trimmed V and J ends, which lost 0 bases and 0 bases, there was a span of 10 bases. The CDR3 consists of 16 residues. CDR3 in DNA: TGTGCCAGCAGCGTAGGGAACAGCCACTCTGGAAACACCATATATTTT. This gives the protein CASSVGNSHSGNTIYF.

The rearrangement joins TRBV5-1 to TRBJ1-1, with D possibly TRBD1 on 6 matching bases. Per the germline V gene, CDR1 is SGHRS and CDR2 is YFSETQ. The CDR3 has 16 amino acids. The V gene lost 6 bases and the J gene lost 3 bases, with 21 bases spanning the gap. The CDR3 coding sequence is TGCGCCAGCATCCCATGGGAGGGGGGCAGCCACACTGAAGCTTTCTTT. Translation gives CASIPWEGGSHTEAFF.

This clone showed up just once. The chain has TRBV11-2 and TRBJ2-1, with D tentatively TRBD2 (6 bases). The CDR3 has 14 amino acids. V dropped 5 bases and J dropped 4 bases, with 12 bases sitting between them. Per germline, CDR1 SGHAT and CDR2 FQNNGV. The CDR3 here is CASSPLAAYNEQFF. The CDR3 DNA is TGTGCCAGCAGCCCGTTAGCGGCTTACAATGAGCAGTTCTTC.

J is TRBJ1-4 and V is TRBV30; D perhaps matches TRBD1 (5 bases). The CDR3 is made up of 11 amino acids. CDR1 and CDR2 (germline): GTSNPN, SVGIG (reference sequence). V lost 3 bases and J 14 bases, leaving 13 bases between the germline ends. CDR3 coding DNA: TGTGCCTGGAGCGGGGCAGGGATCCTGTTTTTT. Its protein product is CAWSGAGILFF.